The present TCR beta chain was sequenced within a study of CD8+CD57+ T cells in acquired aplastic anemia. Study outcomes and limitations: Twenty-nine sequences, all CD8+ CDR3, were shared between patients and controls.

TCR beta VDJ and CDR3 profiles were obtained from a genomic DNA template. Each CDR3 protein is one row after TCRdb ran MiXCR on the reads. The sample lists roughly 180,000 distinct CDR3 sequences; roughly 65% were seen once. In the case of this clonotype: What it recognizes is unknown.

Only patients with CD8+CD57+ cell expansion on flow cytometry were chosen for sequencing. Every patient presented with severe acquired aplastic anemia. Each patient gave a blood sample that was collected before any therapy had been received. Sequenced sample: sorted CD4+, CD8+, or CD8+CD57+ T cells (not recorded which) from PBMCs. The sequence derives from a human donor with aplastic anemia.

The CDR3 protein is CASGAGGGTEAFF. DNA for the CDR3: TGTGCCAGTGGGGCAGGGGGAGGCACTGAAGCTTTCTTT. The chain employs TRBV19 and TRBJ1-1, with 7 bases lining up with TRBD1. The CDR3 totals 13 residues. The trim removed 8 bases at V and 4 bases at J, leaving 7 bases unmatched. From germline, CDR1 is LNHDA and CDR2 SQIVND (reference sequence).